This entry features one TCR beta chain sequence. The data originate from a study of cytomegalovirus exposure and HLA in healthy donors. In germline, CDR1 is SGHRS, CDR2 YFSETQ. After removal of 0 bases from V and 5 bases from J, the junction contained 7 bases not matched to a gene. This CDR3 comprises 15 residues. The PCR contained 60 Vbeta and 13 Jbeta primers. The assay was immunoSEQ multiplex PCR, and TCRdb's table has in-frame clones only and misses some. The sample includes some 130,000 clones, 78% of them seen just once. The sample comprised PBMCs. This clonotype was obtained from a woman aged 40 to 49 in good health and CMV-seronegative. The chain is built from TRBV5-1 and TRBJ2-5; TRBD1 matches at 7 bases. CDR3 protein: CASSLGLGGFETQYF. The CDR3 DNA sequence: TGCGCCAGCAGCTTGGGTTTAGGGGGCTTTGAGACCCAGTACTTC.